The 11 T cell receptor beta chains presented below share a single source sample, sequenced in a study of blood T cell repertoires in COVID-19 (dated by TCRdb to between 2020 and 2021). The method behind the library was the immunoSEQ multiplex PCR assay. Not all clones reach the TCRdb copy of this immuneACCESS table, which keeps in-frame sequences only. Checked studies attribute under half of the gap to unresolved V genes and leave the rest unexplained. Across this sample there are tens of thousands of clones, with 75% to 95% seen only once. The ten largest clones add up to around 10% of the sample. The sequenced sample consisted of peripheral blood. All receptors derive from a woman of 80 years or more with active COVID-19.

This chain links TRBV27 with TRBJ2-7; 7 bases fit TRBD1. Germline V gene data show CDR1 as MNHEY and CDR2 as SMNVEV (reference sequence). The CDR3 loop spans 16 amino acids. V shed 5 bases and J 1 base; nucleotides not matched to a gene: 11. This CDR3 is CASSNQMTGLSYEQYF. CDR3 sequence (DNA): TGTGCCAGCAGTAACCAAATGACAGGGTTATCCTACGAGCAGTACTTC.

The rearrangement uses TRBV5-3 and TRBJ2-1, with TRBD2 matching over 9 bases. TRBV5-3 is annotated as an ORF whose role is uncertain. V trimming: 2 bases; J trimming: 5 bases; junction bases outside the gene matches: 8. The CDR3 has 16 amino acids. The CDR3 nucleotides are TGTGCCAGAAGCTTTGTAGAGCGGGGGGCCCACAATGAGCAGTTCTTC. It is translated as CARSFVERGAHNEQFF.

The chain couples TRBV3-1 (or the pseudogene TRBV3-2) to TRBJ1-2; D gene unclear. Germline V lookup: CDR1 LGHDT, CDR2 YNNKEL (reference sequence). The CDR3 runs to 12 residues. Deletions cut 4 bases from V and 6 bases from J, with 9 bases between. CDR3 nucleotide sequence: TGTGCCAGCAGCCCCCGAGGAGATGGCTACACCTTC. Amino acids: CASSPRGDGYTF.

The gene calls are TRBV4-2 and TRBJ1-2, with D perhaps matching TRBD1 (6 bases). This CDR3 is built from 13 residues. Trimming shortened V by 5 bases and J by 2 bases, and 9 bases separated the two germline ends. The germline gives CDR1 LGHNA, CDR2 YNFKEQ. CDR3 bases: TGTGCCAGCAGCAGGGACACGAACTATGGCTACACCTTC. Its protein product is CASSRDTNYGYTF.

The rearrangement uses TRBV11-2 and TRBJ2-3; D unresolved. Germline CDR1 reads SGHAT; CDR2 reads FQNNGV. The CDR3 runs 12 residues. V was shortened by 5 bases and J by 3 bases, with 6 bases between the two germline ends. This CDR3 is CASSTSTDTQYF. The CDR3 DNA reads as TGTGCCAGCAGCACTTCTACAGATACGCAGTATTTT.

The V call is TRBV28, the J call TRBJ2-1, with 8 bases that match TRBD1. The CDR3 has 15 residues. Trimming removed 5 bases from V and 2 bases from J; junction bases left unmatched: 5. CDR1 and CDR2 (germline): MDHEN, SYDVKM. CDR3: CASSKTGVPYNEQFF. The DNA of the CDR3 is TGTGCCAGCAGTAAGACAGGGGTTCCCTACAATGAGCAGTTCTTC.

The chain links TRBV5-1 to TRBJ2-3; a weak D match, TRBD1 (6 bases). Germline CDR1 is SGHRS and CDR2 is YFSETQ. The CDR3 sequence is 18 residues long. V was trimmed by 1 base and J by 0 bases, leaving 18 bases between them. The CDR3 loop reads CASSLPVLGTISTDTQYF. The CDR3 DNA sequence: TGCGCCAGCAGCTTGCCCGTCCTCGGGACAATAAGCACAGATACGCAGTATTTT.

This sequence joins TRBV19 and TRBJ1-4; the D gene is possibly TRBD1 (5 bases). The germline gives CDR1 LNHDA, CDR2 SQIVND (reference sequence). This CDR3 has 15 residues. With 5 bases removed from V and 3 bases from J, the gap between germline ends came to 13 bases. CDR3 nucleotide sequence: TGTGCCAGTAGTCCCCCAGGGAAAGCTAATGAAAAACTGTTTTTT. Protein: CASSPPGKANEKLFF. Complete variable domain (other parts from reference TRBV19 and TRBJ1-4): DGGITQSPKYLFRKEGQNVTLSCEQNLNHDAMYWYRQDPGQGLRLIYYSQIVNDFQKGDIAEGYSVSREKKESFPLTVTSAQKNPTAFYLCASSPPGKANEKLFFGSGTQLSVL.

The chain couples TRBV28 to TRBJ2-7; TRBD2 is a possible D gene (6 bases). This CDR3 has 14 residues. Germline V gene lookup returns CDR1 MDHEN and CDR2 SYDVKM. V shed 8 bases and J shed 0 bases, with 14 bases lying between them. For the CDR3, the DNA is TGTGCCAGCGTTGGGAGGCCGAACTCCTACGAGCAGTACTTC. Its protein product is CASVGRPNSYEQYF.

The genes are TRBV11-3 and TRBJ2-1, with D hard to call. The length of the CDR3 is 15 residues. The V end was cut by 1 base, the J end by 1 base, with 8 bases between. Germline-derived CDR1 and CDR2 are SGHNT and YENEEA. The CDR3 is CASSLGLASYNEQFF. The CDR3 bases are TGTGCCAGCAGCTTAGGTCTCGCGTCCTACAATGAGCAGTTCTTC.

The gene calls are TRBV7-9 and TRBJ2-2; D might be TRBD2 (6 bases). The germline gives CDR1 SEHNR, CDR2 FQNEAQ (reference sequence). V shed 5 bases and J shed 2 bases, with 18 bases lying between them. The CDR3 extends over 17 amino acids. DNA for the CDR3: TGTGCCAGCAGCCGACCGCGTCTAGCGACTAACACCGGGGAGCTGTTTTTT. It translates to CASSRPRLATNTGELFF.